These 10 T cell receptor beta chains were all obtained from the same sample, sequenced in a study of cytomegalovirus exposure and HLA in healthy donors. Primers: 60 Vbeta forward and 13 Jbeta reverse. The table came from immunoSEQ multiplex PCR; TCRdb's copy has only in-frame clones and leaves some out. The sample shows 140,000 or so clones, 80% of them seen only once. Source material: PBMCs. These receptors came from a middle-aged man in good health and CMV-seronegative.

The rearrangement uses TRBV5-1 and TRBJ2-1, with TRBD1 matching over 7 bases. Germline CDR1 SGHRS, CDR2 YFSETQ. V shed 5 bases and J 1 base; nucleotides not matched to a gene: 6. The CDR3 extends over 15 amino acids. CDR3 coding DNA: TGCGCCAGCAGGCCCGAGGGACAGTCCTACAATGAGCAGTTCTTC. This codes for CASRPEGQSYNEQFF.

CDR3 sequence (DNA): TGTGCCAGCAGTTTCGGACTTATGGTGGGCTACGAGCAGTACTTC. Translating gives CASSFGLMVGYEQYF. The chain recombines TRBV28 with TRBJ2-7; possible D gene TRBD2, 5 bases. Germline CDR1 is MDHEN and CDR2 is SYDVKM. The CDR3 covers 15 residues. The V and J ends lost 3 bases and 3 bases respectively, with 15 bases between them. Full variable domain (rest looked up from reference TRBV28 and TRBJ2-7): DVKVTQSSRYLVKRTGEKVFLECVQDMDHENMFWYRQDPGLGLRLIYFSYDVKMKEKGDIPEGYSVSREKKERFSLILESASTNQTSMYLCASSFGLMVGYEQYFGPGTRLTVT.

This clone was detected only once. At the DNA level, this CDR3 is encoded by other sequences in the same sample as well. The chain links TRBV5-1 to TRBJ1-1; D not resolved. Germline loops: CDR1 SGHRS, CDR2 YFSETQ. There are 13 residues in the CDR3. Trimming stripped 1 base from V and 0 bases from J, with 4 bases between. CDR3 protein: CASSLRVNTEAFF. For the CDR3, the DNA is TGCGCCAGCAGCTTGCGGGTGAACACTGAAGCTTTCTTT.

This rearrangement joins TRBV30 to TRBJ2-5; weak D call: TRBD2 (5 bases). Germline assignment: CDR1 GTSNPN and CDR2 SVGIG (reference sequence). The CDR3 spans 20 residues. Trimming removed 3 bases from V and 2 bases from J, with 31 bases in between. CDR3 protein: CAWSPLLLGRSGSGQETQYF. The CDR3 coding sequence is TGTGCCTGGAGCCCCTTGCTCCTCGGCAGGTCGGGATCAGGACAAGAGACCCAGTACTTC. The complete variable domain, with remaining parts taken from reference TRBV30 and TRBJ2-5, reads SQTIHQWPATLVQPVGSPLSLECTVEGTSNPNLYWYRQAAGRGLQLLFYSVGIGQISSEVPQNLSASRPQDRQFILSSKKLLLSDSGFYLCAWSPLLLGRSGSGQETQYFGPGTRLLVL.

This sequence joins TRBV11-1 and TRBJ1-2; 8 bases line up with TRBD1. Trimming at V came to 6 bases and at J to 0 bases, leaving 6 bases not matched to a gene. The CDR3 length is 15 residues. Per germline, CDR1 SGHAT and CDR2 FQDESV (reference sequence). The CDR3 DNA sequence: TGTGCCAGCAGTCTTACAGGGGGTGCTAACTATGGCTACACCTTC. Translation gives CASSLTGGANYGYTF. The whole variable domain, remainder taken from reference TRBV11-1 and TRBJ1-2, is EAEVAQSPRYKITEKSQAVAFWCDPISGHATLYWYRQILGQGPELLVQFQDESVVDDSQLPKDRFSAERLKGVDSTLKIQPAELGDSAMYLCASSLTGGANYGYTFGSGTRLTVV.

The chain recombines TRBV5-1 with TRBJ1-4; D not resolved. The V end lost 0 bases, the J end lost 5 bases, and 11 bases lay between the germline ends. Germline V gene data show CDR1 as SGHRS and CDR2 as YFSETQ. This CDR3 has 15 amino acids. The CDR3 DNA follows: TGCGCCAGCAGCTTGGTCGGGATGACGAATGAAAAACTGTTTTTT. It encodes CASSLVGMTNEKLFF.

V is TRBV7-9 and J is TRBJ2-3, with TRBD1 matching over 9 bases. In germline, CDR1 is SEHNR, CDR2 FQNEAQ (reference sequence). The CDR3 spans 16 residues. After removal of 4 bases from V and 7 bases from J, the junction contained 12 bases not matched to a gene. CDR3 in amino acids: CASSSKGQGLLNTQYF. The CDR3 coding sequence is TGTGCCAGCAGCTCCAAGGGACAGGGATTGCTAAATACGCAGTATTTT.

This clone has more than one count but fewer than ten. The chain carries TRBV25-1 and TRBJ2-5, with TRBD2 matching over 14 bases. Germline V gene lookup returns CDR1 MGHDK and CDR2 SYGVNS. The V gene end was trimmed by 3 bases and the J gene end by 3 bases; junction bases not matched to a gene: 6. This CDR3 has 17 amino acids. For the CDR3, the DNA is TGTGCCAGCAGTGAGGGACTAGCGGGGGCCGCAAAAGAGACCCAGTACTTC. Its protein product is CASSEGLAGAAKETQYF.

On this clone: Other DNA sequences from this sample encode an identical CDR3 as well. The chain combines TRBV9 with TRBJ2-3; 11 bases line up with TRBD2. Germline V gene lookup returns CDR1 SGDLS and CDR2 YYNGEE. Trimming cost V 0 bases and J 3 bases; bases outside gene matches: 0. The CDR3 runs to 15 residues. DNA of the CDR3: TGTGCCAGCAGCGTAGTAGCGGGGGGGACAGATACGCAGTATTTT. Residues: CASSVVAGGTDTQYF.

The sample holds one count of this clone. CDR3 nucleotide sequence: TGTGCCAGTAGGATCTCAGGGGGCTCGGACACTGAAGCTTTCTTT. Protein sequence: CASRISGGSDTEAFF. The J gene is TRBJ1-1, the V gene TRBV19; TRBD1 agrees at 8 bases. Per germline, CDR1 LNHDA and CDR2 SQIVND (reference sequence). Unmatched junction bases numbered 9, after V lost 6 bases and J lost 3 bases. CDR3 length: 15 residues.